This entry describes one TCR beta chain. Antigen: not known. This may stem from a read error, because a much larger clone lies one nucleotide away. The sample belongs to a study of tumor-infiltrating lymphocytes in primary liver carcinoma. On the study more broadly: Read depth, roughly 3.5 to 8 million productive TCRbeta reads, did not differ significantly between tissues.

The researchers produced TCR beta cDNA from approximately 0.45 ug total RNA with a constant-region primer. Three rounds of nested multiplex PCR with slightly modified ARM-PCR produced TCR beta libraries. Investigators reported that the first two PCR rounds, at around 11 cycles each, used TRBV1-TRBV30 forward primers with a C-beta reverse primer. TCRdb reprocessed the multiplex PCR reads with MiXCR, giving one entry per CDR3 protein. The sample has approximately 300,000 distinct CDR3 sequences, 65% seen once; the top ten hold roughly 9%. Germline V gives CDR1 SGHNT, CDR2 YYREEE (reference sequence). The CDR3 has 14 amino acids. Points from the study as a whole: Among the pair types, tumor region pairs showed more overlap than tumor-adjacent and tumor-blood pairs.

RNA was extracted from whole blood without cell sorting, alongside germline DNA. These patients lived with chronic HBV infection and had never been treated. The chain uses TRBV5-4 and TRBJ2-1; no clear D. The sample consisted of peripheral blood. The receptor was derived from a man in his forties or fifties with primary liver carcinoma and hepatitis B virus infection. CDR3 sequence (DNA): TGTGCCAGCAGCCCCCGGGCCCGCACGAATGAGCACTTCTTC. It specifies CASSPRARTNEHFF.